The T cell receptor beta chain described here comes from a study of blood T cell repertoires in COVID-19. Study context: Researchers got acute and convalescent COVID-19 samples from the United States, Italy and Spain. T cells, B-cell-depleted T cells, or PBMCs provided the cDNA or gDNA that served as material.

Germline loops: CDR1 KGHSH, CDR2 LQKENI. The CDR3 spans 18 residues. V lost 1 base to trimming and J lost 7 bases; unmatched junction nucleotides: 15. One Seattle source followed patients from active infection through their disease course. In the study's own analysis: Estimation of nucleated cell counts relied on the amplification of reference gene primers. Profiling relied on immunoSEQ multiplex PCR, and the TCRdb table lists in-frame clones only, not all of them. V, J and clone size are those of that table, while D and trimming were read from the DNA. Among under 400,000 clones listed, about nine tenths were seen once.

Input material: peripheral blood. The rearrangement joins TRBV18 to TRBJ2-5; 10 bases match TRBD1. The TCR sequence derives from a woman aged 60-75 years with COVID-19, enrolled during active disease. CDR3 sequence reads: CASSPLVGQGDLIGTQYF. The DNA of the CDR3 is TGTGCCAGCTCACCACTAGTTGGACAGGGGGATTTAATTGGGACCCAGTACTTC.